A single sample is the source of the 16 T cell receptor beta chains below, sequenced in a study of early T cells in non-severe SARS-CoV-2 infection. TCRdb itself ran the 5' RACE reads through MiXCR, one entry per CDR3 protein. The sample records about 33,000 distinct CDR3 sequences, less than 6.5% being singletons. The sequenced sample consisted of whole blood. The receptors were sampled from an adult who was a healthcare worker with PCR-confirmed SARS-CoV-2 infection or an uninfected control (not recorded which).

The V gene is TRBV19, the J gene TRBJ2-1; D is uncertain. Trimming shortened V by 7 bases and J by 6 bases, and 16 bases separated the two germline ends. There are 14 residues in the CDR3. CDR1 and CDR2 from the germline V gene are LNHDA and SQIVND (reference sequence). CDR3 sequence (DNA): TGTGCCAGTACCCTCAAGACCCTCGCCAATGAGCAGTTCTTC. Amino acid sequence: CASTLKTLANEQFF. Combining the CDR3 with reference TRBV19 and TRBJ2-1 gives the whole variable domain DGGITQSPKYLFRKEGQNVTLSCEQNLNHDAMYWYRQDPGQGLRLIYYSQIVNDFQKGDIAEGYSVSREKKESFPLTVTSAQKNPTAFYLCASTLKTLANEQFFGPGTRLTVL.

Ten or more counts support this clonotype. The chain is built from TRBV10-3 and TRBJ2-7, with a tentative D call TRBD1 (5 bases). V lost 2 bases to trimming and J lost 0 bases, with 11 bases between them. Looked up from germline, CDR1 is ENHRY and CDR2 is SYGVKD. This CDR3 has 15 residues. CDR3 amino acids: CAISESQGSSYEQYF. DNA of the CDR3: TGTGCCATCAGTGAGAGCCAGGGAAGCTCCTACGAGCAGTACTTC.

This clonotype was observed at least ten times. The chain carries TRBV7-8 and TRBJ1-4; D perhaps matches TRBD1 (5 bases). V was clipped by 0 bases and J by 5 bases, with 10 bases between them. The CDR3 sequence is 15 residues long. Germline CDR1 reads SGHVS; CDR2 reads FQNEAQ. Here the CDR3 reads CASSLASRANEKLFF. The CDR3 DNA reads as TGTGCCAGCAGCTTAGCGAGCAGGGCCAATGAAAAACTGTTTTTT.

This clonotype appeared many times. V gene TRBV7-6 combines with J gene TRBJ2-1, with 11 bases lining up with TRBD2. The CDR3 is made up of 15 amino acids. J lost 7 bases, V lost 4 bases, and 6 bases had no gene match. Per germline, CDR1 SGHVS and CDR2 FNYEAQ. The CDR3: CASSSTSGNVNEQFF. DNA for the CDR3: TGTGCCAGCAGCTCGACTAGCGGGAATGTGAATGAGCAGTTCTTC.

This chain links TRBV5-4 with TRBJ2-2, with 8 bases aligning to TRBD2. The CDR3 is 17 amino acids. Germline values: CDR1 SGHNT, CDR2 YYREEE (reference sequence). With 4 bases clipped from V and 2 bases from J, the junction kept 10 bases outside the gene matches. Here the CDR3 reads CASSRGGAGFNTGELFF. The CDR3 nucleotides read TGTGCCAGCAGCCGGGGGGGAGCGGGATTTAACACCGGGGAGCTGTTTTTT.

The chain is built from TRBV18 and TRBJ2-5; D remains ambiguous. This CDR3 has 15 amino acids. The V gene lost 4 bases and the J gene lost 1 base, with 13 bases spanning the gap. The V gene's germline CDR1 is KGHSH and CDR2 LQKENI. Here the CDR3 reads CASSRRANVQETQYF. The CDR3 coding sequence is TGTGCCAGCTCACGCCGGGCCAACGTCCAAGAGACCCAGTACTTC.

The sample holds many counts of this clonotype. CDR3 bases: TGTGCCAGCAGCCAATTCAGGCTCTCTGGAAACACCATATATTTT. It translates to CASSQFRLSGNTIYF. The V call is TRBV14, the J call TRBJ1-3; no clear D gene. Per germline, CDR1 SGHDN and CDR2 FVKESK. The germline V and J ends were trimmed by 2 bases and 0 bases, with 8 bases remaining between them. This CDR3 has 15 amino acids.

This clonotype was found a few times. The V gene is TRBV28, the J gene TRBJ2-5; D may correspond to TRBD1 or TRBD2 (5 bases each). The CDR3 length is 14 residues. Germline V CDR1 and CDR2: MDHEN, SYDVKM. Trimming stripped 5 bases from V and 2 bases from J, with 12 bases between. The CDR3, as DNA: TGTGCCAGCAGTCCACCGGGACGGCAAGAGACCCAGTACTTC. The encoded protein is CASSPPGRQETQYF. Complete variable domain (other parts from reference TRBV28 and TRBJ2-5): DVKVTQSSRYLVKRTGEKVFLECVQDMDHENMFWYRQDPGLGLRLIYFSYDVKMKEKGDIPEGYSVSREKKERFSLILESASTNQTSMYLCASSPPGRQETQYFGPGTRLLVL.

This clonotype was detected many times. The chain uses TRBV12-3 or TRBV12-4 and TRBJ2-1; maybe TRBD1 (6 bases). V lost 2 bases and J lost 8, with 19 bases in between. The CDR3 consists of 16 residues. CDR3 sequence (DNA): TGTGCCAGCAGTTTAAATTGGGGGACACCTTCCCATGAGCAGTTCTTC. It translates to CASSLNWGTPSHEQFF.

This clonotype was counted at least ten times. V gene TRBV5-1 combines with J gene TRBJ1-4, with no clear D. This CDR3 is 16 amino acids long. Trimming pared 7 bases from V and 3 bases from J, leaving 19 bases between. Germline V lookup: CDR1 SGHRS, CDR2 YFSETQ. This CDR3 reads CASCLGGNGANEKLFF. As DNA, the CDR3 is TGCGCCAGCTGTCTGGGTGGGAATGGAGCTAATGAAAAACTGTTTTTT.

This clonotype has ten or more counts. The genes are TRBV6-2 or TRBV6-3 and TRBJ1-1; TRBD1 matches at 7 bases. This CDR3 has 16 amino acids. After removal of 0 bases from V and 0 bases from J, the junction contained 4 bases not matched to a gene. Germline assignment: CDR1 MNHEY and CDR2 SVGEGT. The CDR3 here is CASSYSKTGVNTEAFF. The CDR3 region has the DNA TGTGCCAGCAGTTACTCGAAAACAGGGGTGAACACTGAAGCTTTCTTT.

At least ten counts were recorded for this clonotype. V is TRBV20-1 and J is TRBJ2-2; 11 positions agree with TRBD2. From germline, CDR1 is DFQATT and CDR2 SNEGSKA (reference sequence). Unmatched junction bases numbered 8, after V lost 1 base and J lost 7 bases. The CDR3 extends over 16 amino acids. Here the CDR3 DNA reads TGCAGTGCTAGAGCAAATAGCGGGAGGGAGATCGGGGAGCTGTTTTTT. It encodes CSARANSGREIGELFF.

In this sample, this clonotype turned up many times. The chain's CDR3 is CASSSRGTSSDNEQFF. CDR3 in DNA: TGCGCCAGCAGCTCAAGAGGGACTAGCAGCGACAATGAGCAGTTCTTC. The chain couples TRBV5-1 to TRBJ2-1; 9 bases agree with TRBD2. Trimming cost V 3 bases and J 5 bases; bases outside gene matches: 9. The germline V gene has CDR1 SGHRS and CDR2 YFSETQ. There are 16 residues in the CDR3.

There are many counts of this clonotype. This chain uses TRBV5-1 with TRBJ1-1; D is possibly TRBD1 (6 bases). Germline CDR1 SGHRS, CDR2 YFSETQ. V lost 7 bases to trimming and J lost 1 base, with 14 bases between them. This CDR3 region has 14 residues. CDR3 nucleotides: TGCGCCAGCCGTATCTCGACAGGGAACACTGAAGCTTTCTTT. It encodes CASRISTGNTEAFF.

This clonotype was recorded at least ten times. The CDR3 here is CSVRAGPNTEAFF. The CDR3 DNA reads as TGCAGCGTACGGGCGGGCCCGAACACTGAAGCTTTCTTT. This chain uses TRBV29-1 with TRBJ1-1; D ambiguous. CDR3 length equals 13 residues. Germline assignment: CDR1 SQVTM and CDR2 ANQGSEA. The V end was cut by 6 bases, the J end by 1 base, with 12 bases between. The entire variable domain, with the rest obtained from reference TRBV29-1 and TRBJ1-1, is as follows: SAVISQKPSRDICQRGTSLTIQCQVDSQVTMMFWYRQQPGQSLTLIATANQGSEATYESGFVIDKFPISRPNLTFSTLTVSNMSPEDSSIYLCSVRAGPNTEAFFGQGTRLTVV.

The J gene is TRBJ2-7, the V gene TRBV7-2; 8 nucleotides match TRBD1. The CDR3 sequence is 13 residues long. The V gene end was trimmed by 7 bases and the J gene end by 1 base; junction bases not matched to a gene: 3. CDR1 and CDR2 (germline): SGHTA, FQGNSA. In DNA form, the CDR3 reads TGTGCCAGCAAATACAGGGGGTCCTACGAGCAGTACTTC. This codes for CASKYRGSYEQYF.